This entry features one T cell receptor (beta chain) sequence. Researchers sorted participants into cohorts using their self-reported clinical history. The study counted Cohort 3 donors as recovered given two negative PCRs, clearance, or symptom resolution. The sample originates from a study of blood T cell repertoires in COVID-19. As for the study in general: Sample material is recorded as cDNA or gDNA derived from T cells, B-cell-depleted T cells, or PBMCs.

The CDR3 runs 15 residues. V was pared by 4 bases and J by 1 base, with 6 bases of the junction left unmatched. Germline lookup yields CDR1 SGHDN and CDR2 FVKESK. The protocol was immunoSEQ multiplex PCR, while the TCRdb copy is restricted to in-frame clones and leaves out a portion. The data contain some 140,000 clones, about four fifths of them singletons. The rearrangement joins TRBV14 to TRBJ2-7; 8 bases agree with TRBD1. The receptor was isolated from a man aged 50 to 60 who had recovered from COVID-19. Specimen: PBMCs or T cells enriched from blood (not recorded which). CDR3 region: CASSPTDRDSYEQYF. The CDR3 DNA reads TGTGCCAGCAGCCCCACGGACAGGGATTCCTACGAGCAGTACTTC.